Shown below are 18 T cell receptor beta chains from a single sample sequenced in a study of response to subunit inactivated influenza vaccine. MiXCR, applied by TCRdb to the RT-PCR reads, yields one record per CDR3 protein. The data show a few hundred thousand distinct CDR3 sequences, with approximately 20% seen just once and approximately 10% held by the top ten. Sequencing was performed on PBMCs from blood, taken about 20 months after vaccination. These receptors were obtained from a man aged 50-75 years who received an inactivated influenza vaccine.

The chain couples TRBV6-1 to TRBJ1-1, with TRBD1 matching over 9 bases. CDR1 is MNHNS and CDR2 is SASEGT in the germline V gene. The CDR3 loop spans 13 amino acids. Trimming removed 6 bases from V and 9 bases from J; junction bases left unmatched: 8. Written as DNA, the CDR3 is TGTGCCAGCAGCCTTTTAGGACAGGGGCAAGCTTTCTTT. Encoded protein: CASSLLGQGQAFF.

The V gene is TRBV7-9, the J gene TRBJ2-7, with 8 bases fitting TRBD1. The J segment lost 8 bases and the V segment lost 6 bases, leaving 15 bases of the junction unmatched. CDR3 length equals 15 residues. Germline assignment: CDR1 SEHNR and CDR2 FQNEAQ (reference sequence). CDR3 sequence: CASSGRGTGILQQYF. Written as DNA, the CDR3 is TGTGCCAGCAGTGGGCGAGGGACAGGAATTCTCCAGCAGTACTTC.

J is TRBJ2-3 and V is TRBV11-1, with 11 bases that match TRBD2. V shed 6 bases, J shed 3 bases, and the junction held 17 bases outside the gene matches. From germline, CDR1 is SGHAT and CDR2 FQDESV (reference sequence). This CDR3 contains 19 residues. The CDR3 sequence is CASSPNLAGGPLSTDTQYF. The CDR3 DNA reads TGTGCCAGCAGTCCAAACCTAGCGGGAGGCCCACTTTCGACAGATACGCAGTATTTT. Supplemented by reference TRBV11-1 and TRBJ2-3, the full variable domain reads EAEVAQSPRYKITEKSQAVAFWCDPISGHATLYWYRQILGQGPELLVQFQDESVVDDSQLPKDRFSAERLKGVDSTLKIQPAELGDSAMYLCASSPNLAGGPLSTDTQYFGPGTRLTVL.

The chain couples TRBV7-9 to TRBJ1-2, with a weak D call TRBD1 (5 bases). V lost 3 bases, J lost 4 bases, and 15 bases lay in between. Germline CDR1 and CDR2: SEHNR and FQNEAQ (reference sequence). The CDR3 runs 15 residues. As DNA, the CDR3 is TGTGCCAGCAGCTTCAGTCCGGGGAGGGGCTATGGCTACACCTTC. Its translation: CASSFSPGRGYGYTF.

This clonotype was detected many times. This chain uses TRBV7-2 with TRBJ1-5; D is ambiguous. Trimming cost V 0 bases and J 4 bases, with 28 bases left between them. The CDR3 spans 21 residues. From germline, CDR1 is SGHTA and CDR2 FQGNSA. The CDR3 reads CASSLATAWSGVEVRNQPQHF. The CDR3 bases are TGTGCCAGCAGCTTAGCCACAGCATGGTCGGGTGTTGAAGTTAGAAATCAGCCCCAGCATTTT. The entire variable domain, with the rest obtained from reference TRBV7-2 and TRBJ1-5, is as follows: GAGVSQSPSNKVTEKGKDVELRCDPISGHTALYWYRQSLGQGLEFLIYFQGNSAPDKSGLPSDRFSAERTGGSVSTLTIQRTQQEDSAVYLCASSLATAWSGVEVRNQPQHFGDGTRLSIL.

This clonotype turned up a few times. V usage is TRBV7-8 and J usage is TRBJ2-1, with 8 bases lining up with TRBD1. This CDR3 has 15 amino acids. The germline gives CDR1 SGHVS, CDR2 FQNEAQ. After removal of 7 bases from V and 7 bases from J, the junction contained 12 bases not matched to a gene. This CDR3 reads CASNWIGQGGNEQFF. DNA of the CDR3: TGTGCCAGCAACTGGATCGGACAGGGTGGGAATGAGCAGTTCTTC.

The J gene is TRBJ1-1, the V gene TRBV2, with D uncertain. Germline CDR1 is SNHLY and CDR2 is FYNNEI. The V end lost 1 base, the J end lost 5 bases, and 11 bases lay between the germline ends. The CDR3 is 14 amino acids. The CDR3 loop is CASSEVTSPTEAFF. CDR3 in DNA: TGTGCCAGCAGTGAAGTCACATCCCCGACTGAAGCTTTCTTT.

CDR3 residues: CSGTSPADYEQYF. The CDR3 nucleotides are TGCAGCGGCACGTCCCCGGCTGATTACGAGCAGTACTTC. The J gene is TRBJ2-7, the V gene TRBV29-1; D not certain. Germline CDR1 reads SQVTM; CDR2 reads ANQGSEA. This CDR3 has 13 amino acids. V was trimmed by 7 bases and J by 4 bases, leaving 17 bases between them.

The chain has TRBV12-3 or TRBV12-4 and TRBJ1-1; 9 positions match TRBD1. This CDR3 has 14 residues. V shed 7 bases and J 3 bases; nucleotides not matched to a gene: 6. The CDR3 nucleotides read TGTGCCAGCACCATGACAGGGGGTTACACTGAAGCTTTCTTT. Protein: CASTMTGGYTEAFF.

The chain has TRBV12-3 or TRBV12-4 and TRBJ2-7; perhaps TRBD2 as D (5 bases). The CDR3 is made up of 18 amino acids. The germline V and J ends were trimmed by 3 bases and 2 bases, with 23 bases remaining between them. CDR3 sequence (DNA): TGTGCCAGCAGTTTGGTCCGTGTCGGGCTAGCTGTCACCTACGAGCAGTACTTC. Its translation is CASSLVRVGLAVTYEQYF.

The table lists this clonotype with many counts. The chain carries TRBV6-1 and TRBJ2-7; D gene uncertain. The ends were cut back, 5 bases at V and 3 bases at J, with 14 bases in the middle. Germline CDR1 reads MNHNS; CDR2 reads SASEGT. The CDR3 sequence is 14 residues long. The chain's CDR3 is CASSPLSDRYEQYF. For the CDR3, the DNA is TGTGCCAGCAGTCCCCTCTCGGACCGCTACGAGCAGTACTTC.

The rearrangement uses TRBV24-1 and TRBJ2-2, with 8 bases that match TRBD1. Trimming at V came to 10 bases and at J to 0 bases, leaving 3 bases not matched to a gene. The CDR3 loop spans 14 amino acids. Germline V gene lookup returns CDR1 KGHDR and CDR2 SFDVKD. CDR3 in amino acids: CATATGANTGELFF. In DNA, the CDR3 is TGTGCCACTGCGACAGGGGCGAACACCGGGGAGCTGTTTTTT.

CDR3 nucleotides: TGCGCCAGCAGCCAAGATGGGACAGGGAATGCCTACGAGCAGTACTTC. Translated, it gives CASSQDGTGNAYEQYF. This chain links TRBV4-3 with TRBJ2-7, with TRBD1 matching over 9 bases. Germline assignment: CDR1 LGHNA and CDR2 YSLEER. The length of the CDR3 is 16 residues. V lost 0 bases, J lost 2 bases, and 5 bases stayed unmatched.

The gene calls are TRBV20-1 and TRBJ2-5; unclear D gene. V lost 5 bases to trimming and J lost 5 bases, with 9 bases between them. The CDR3 contains 11 residues. The germline V gene encodes CDR1 DFQATT and CDR2 SNEGSKA (reference sequence). As DNA, the CDR3 is TGCAGTGCTCGATCCGGGGAGACCCAGTACTTC. Amino acids: CSARSGETQYF.

V and J are TRBV6-1 and TRBJ2-7; 7 bases are shared with TRBD1. Per the germline V gene, CDR1 is MNHNS and CDR2 is SASEGT. The CDR3 has 15 residues. The J segment lost 4 bases and the V segment lost 4 bases, leaving 10 bases of the junction unmatched. The CDR3 DNA is TGTGCCAGCAGTGCATCCTTGGGACAGTTATACGAGCAGTACTTC. Encoded protein: CASSASLGQLYEQYF.

The chain joins TRBV20-1 to TRBJ2-1, with 14 bases that match TRBD2. The germline CDR1 and CDR2 sequences are DFQATT and SNEGSKA (reference sequence). With 2 bases clipped from V and 6 bases from J, the junction kept 9 bases outside the gene matches. This CDR3 contains 17 residues. The CDR3 reads CSARPVSGTSGGNEQFF. The CDR3 bases are TGCAGTGCTAGACCTGTATCCGGGACTAGCGGGGGCAATGAGCAGTTCTTC.

V is TRBV18 and J is TRBJ2-7, with D possibly TRBD2 on 5 matching bases. V gave up 2 bases and J gave up 0 bases, with 8 bases separating them. Germline values: CDR1 KGHSH, CDR2 LQKENI. CDR3 length: 14 amino acids. The CDR3 loop reads CASSPVASSYEQYF. The CDR3 DNA reads as TGTGCCAGCTCACCAGTAGCGAGCTCCTACGAGCAGTACTTC.

This clonotype turned up a few times. The chain employs TRBV3-1 and TRBJ2-1; 11 nucleotides agree with TRBD2. CDR3 length: 15 amino acids. V was pared by 6 bases and J by 7 bases, with 8 bases of the junction left unmatched. Germline V gene lookup returns CDR1 LGHDT and CDR2 YNNKEL (reference sequence). The CDR3 DNA reads as TGTGCCAGCAGAAACCTAGCGGGGGGCTTGAATGAGCAGTTCTTC. Protein: CASRNLAGGLNEQFF.